The sequence of this TCR beta chain was determined in a study of blood T cells in healthy people across ages. Study summary: Template switching recovered approximately one barcoded beta molecule for every two T cells.

A sample-barcoded 5' primer and a J-beta primer mix were used in a second PCR of roughly 7 to 11 cycles. TCRdb re-analysed the 5' RACE reads in MiXCR, keeping a single row per CDR3 protein. The table has roughly 2 million distinct CDR3 sequences, 49% seen once. Unmatched junction bases numbered 14, after V lost 5 bases and J lost 2 bases. The CDR3 loop spans 17 amino acids. Germline CDR1 reads DFQATT; CDR2 reads SNEGSKA (reference sequence). Findings of the study overall: More naive CD4+ cells and higher diversity marked long-lived donors relative to aged donors.

Points on this clonotype: Its antigen remains unknown.

Caucasian individuals from Russia who were healthy and aged 6 to 90 acted as donors. PBMCs, at least 7 million per sample, were isolated. Sequenced: blood. The clonotype was recovered from a woman between 40 and 50 years old in good health. The V call is TRBV20-1, the J call TRBJ2-1, with 8 bases that match TRBD2. The DNA of the CDR3 is TGCAGTGCTGAAACGGGGGGGCCGTCGTTCACCTACAATGAGCAGTTCTTC. As protein: CSAETGGPSFTYNEQFF.